This T cell receptor beta chain was recovered during a study of beta chain features in type 1 diabetes. Points from the study as a whole: Over-representation of high TCR-expressing cells was a possible consequence of cDNA sequencing. All four CD4+ subsets of Type 1 diabetes patients contained TCRB CDR3s that were moderately but significantly shorter. Junctions at VDJ sites from type 1 diabetes patients had fewer insertions and more deletions.

Isolated RNA was reverse transcribed in full, so expressed TCRB transcripts were sequenced. The repertoire was sequenced with immunoSEQ multiplex PCR; TCRdb's copy has only in-frame clones and lacks some. Among hundreds of thousands of clones listed, about 14% were seen once. On this clone itself: Antigen specificity is unknown.

The CDR3 is made up of 12 amino acids. Germline V gives CDR1 SGHRS, CDR2 YFSETQ. Trimming left V 1 base short and J 8 bases short, with 6 bases between. CD45RO/CCR7/CD25/CD127/CD95/CD27 separated CD4+ naive, central memory, regulatory and stem cell-like memory cells by sorting. The specimen was naive CD4+ T cells from blood. This receptor was obtained from a young man with type 1 diabetes. The rearrangement joins TRBV5-1 to TRBJ2-2; no clear D gene. CDR3 sequence (DNA): TGCGCCAGCAGCTTGAACCTTGGGGAGCTGTTTTTT. Amino acids: CASSLNLGELFF.